These 18 T cell receptor beta chains came from one sample sequenced in a study of CD8+CD57+ T cells in acquired aplastic anemia. Investigators profiled TCR beta VDJ and CDR3 from genomic DNA template. TCRdb passed the reads through MiXCR, listing each CDR3 protein once. Found here are about 160,000 distinct CDR3 sequences, 45% to 55% of them singletons; the top ten hold about 2.6%. Whoever was chosen for sequencing had shown CD8+CD57+ cell expansion by flow cytometry. Sequencing used sorted CD4+, CD8+, or CD8+CD57+ T cells (not recorded which) from PBMCs. Receptors were obtained from a human donor with aplastic anemia.

This clonotype was detected ten times or more. The CDR3 is CASSQYSTGVEKLFF. CDR3 bases: TGTGCCAGCAGCCAATACTCGACAGGGGTTGAAAAACTGTTTTTT. The rearrangement uses TRBV14 and TRBJ1-4, with 8 positions matching TRBD1. Unmatched junction bases numbered 6, after V lost 2 bases and J lost 7 bases. The germline CDR1 and CDR2 sequences are SGHDN and FVKESK. The CDR3 is made up of 15 amino acids.

This clonotype occurred a few times. This sequence joins TRBV24-1 and TRBJ2-7, with D unclear. V lost 0 bases, J lost 7 bases, and 3 bases lay in between. CDR1 is KGHDR and CDR2 is SFDVKD in the germline V gene. CDR3 length equals 11 residues. CDR3 residues: CATSDLDEQYF. For the CDR3, the DNA is TGTGCCACCAGTGATTTGGATGAGCAGTACTTC.

This clonotype showed up many times. V usage is TRBV7-6 and J usage is TRBJ2-7; D is unresolved. The CDR3 spans 11 residues. Germline CDR1 is SGHVS and CDR2 is FNYEAQ. Trimming shortened V by 1 base and J by 5 bases, and 3 bases separated the two germline ends. CDR3 region: CASSLGDEQYF. The CDR3 DNA sequence: TGTGCCAGCAGCTTAGGGGACGAGCAGTACTTC.

There are many counts of this clonotype. The genes are TRBV5-6 and TRBJ2-3; 15 bases agree with TRBD2. With V trimmed by 2 bases and J by 5 bases, 9 bases remained unmatched. The CDR3 has 18 amino acids. The germline gives CDR1 SGHDT, CDR2 YYEEEE. CDR3 sequence (DNA): TGTGCCAGCAGCTTCCGGACTAGCGGGAGGGCCGGGAAAGATACGCAGTATTTT. Protein product: CASSFRTSGRAGKDTQYF.

The chain uses TRBV11-2 and TRBJ1-5; 9 bases agree with TRBD1. CDR3 length: 14 amino acids. Germline V gives CDR1 SGHAT, CDR2 FQNNGV. The J segment lost 7 bases and the V segment lost 1 base, leaving 2 bases of the junction unmatched. CDR3 sequence (DNA): TGTGCCAGCAGCTTAGGGGACAGGGTCCAGCCCCAGCATTTT. It yields the protein CASSLGDRVQPQHF.

The V call is TRBV18, the J call TRBJ1-3; tentative D call: TRBD1 (5 bases). V was cut by 3 bases and J by 3 bases, with 12 bases left in between. Germline CDR1 and CDR2: KGHSH and LQKENI. The CDR3 contains 15 residues. CDR3 in DNA: TGTGCCAGCTCACCGGGCCCGGGGGATGGAAACACCATATATTTT. Its protein product is CASSPGPGDGNTIYF. Full variable domain (rest looked up from reference TRBV18 and TRBJ1-3): NAGVMQNPRHLVRRRGQEARLRCSPMKGHSHVYWYRQLPEEGLKFMVYLQKENIIDESGMPKERFSAEFPKEGPSILRIQQVVRGDSAAYFCASSPGPGDGNTIYFGEGSWLTVV.

V gene TRBV20-1 combines with J gene TRBJ1-4, with D possibly being TRBD1 (6 bases). Germline values: CDR1 DFQATT, CDR2 SNEGSKA (reference sequence). CDR3 length: 15 amino acids. The V and J ends lost 0 bases and 7 bases respectively, with 15 bases between them. The CDR3 DNA reads as TGCAGTGCTAGAGATGAGGGGGGGCGGATTGAAAAACTGTTTTTT. Protein product: CSARDEGGRIEKLFF.

The rearrangement uses TRBV20-1 and TRBJ2-1; 13 bases map to TRBD2. This CDR3 spans 15 amino acids. The junction had 11 bases not matched to a gene; V was cut back by 5 bases and J by 10 bases. Per germline, CDR1 DFQATT and CDR2 SNEGSKA (reference sequence). The CDR3 protein is CSAPPPGLAGEEQFF. CDR3 DNA: TGCAGTGCTCCACCACCCGGACTAGCGGGAGAAGAGCAGTTCTTC.

This clonotype occurred once. The junction and the germline gene differ at one end; a read error may be behind it. The CDR3 sequence is CAGSPRITEAFF. CDR3 coding DNA: TGTGCCGGCAGTCCACGAATCACTGAAGCTTTCTTT. The chain carries TRBV28 and TRBJ1-1; no clear D gene. Per germline, CDR1 MDHEN and CDR2 SYDVKM. The CDR3 covers 12 residues.

The chain carries TRBV7-8 and TRBJ2-7, with D unclear. From germline, CDR1 is SGHVS and CDR2 FQNEAQ. This CDR3 has 14 residues. Trimming stripped 0 bases from V and 1 base from J, with 7 bases between. This CDR3 reads CASSLAHKSYEQYF. DNA of the CDR3: TGTGCCAGCAGCTTAGCTCACAAGTCCTACGAGCAGTACTTC.

The sample holds many counts of this clonotype. CDR3: CASSPTGTSEKLFF. The DNA of the CDR3 is TGTGCCAGCAGCCCAACGGGGACAAGTGAAAAACTGTTTTTT. The chain recombines TRBV7-2 with TRBJ1-4; D possibly corresponds to TRBD1 (6 bases). In germline, CDR1 is SGHTA, CDR2 FQGNSA. Trimming cost V 5 bases and J 7 bases, with 14 bases left between them. The CDR3 covers 14 residues.

This clonotype was detected only once. The chain carries TRBV24-1 and TRBJ2-7, with a tentative D call TRBD2 (5 bases). V lost 3 bases to trimming and J lost 2 bases, with 10 bases between them. CDR1 is KGHDR, CDR2 SFDVKD, per germline. The CDR3 consists of 14 residues. In DNA form, the CDR3 reads TGTGCCACCAGTGATGGCGGGCAACCCTACGAGCAGTACTTC. It translates to CATSDGGQPYEQYF.

The chain couples TRBV20-1 to TRBJ2-5; 8 nucleotides align to TRBD1. Germline-derived CDR1 and CDR2 are DFQATT and SNEGSKA (reference sequence). This CDR3 is 14 amino acids long. Losses at the gene ends were 7 bases for V and 5 bases for J; bases not matched to a gene: 12. The CDR3 spells CSVSGGAGRETQYF. In DNA form, the CDR3 reads TGCAGTGTCTCAGGGGGCGCGGGGAGGGAGACCCAGTACTTC.

The genes are TRBV5-6 and TRBJ2-7; D call uncertain. Trimming removed 3 bases from V and 3 bases from J, with 7 bases in between. The CDR3 consists of 12 residues. The germline CDR1 and CDR2 sequences are SGHDT and YYEEEE. CDR3 loop: CASSSRHYEQYF. The CDR3 DNA sequence: TGTGCCAGCAGCTCCCGGCACTACGAGCAGTACTTC.

This clonotype was picked up many times. The chain has TRBV9 and TRBJ2-1; the match to TRBD2 covers 13 bases. Per germline, CDR1 SGDLS and CDR2 YYNGEE. V lost 0 bases to trimming and J lost 5 bases; unmatched junction nucleotides: 2. This CDR3 region has 16 residues. CDR3 nucleotides: TGTGCCAGCAGCGTAGTCGGGACTAGCGGGAACAATGAGCAGTTCTTC. Protein product: CASSVVGTSGNNEQFF.

V gene TRBV15 combines with J gene TRBJ2-5; 10 bases line up with TRBD1. The length of the CDR3 is 16 residues. V lost 4 bases, J lost 1 base, and 6 bases stayed unmatched. Germline V gene sequence: CDR1 LNHNV, CDR2 YYDKDF (reference sequence). CDR3 sequence reads: CATSKGQGFVQETQYF. The CDR3 DNA reads TGTGCCACCAGCAAGGGACAGGGGTTTGTCCAAGAGACCCAGTACTTC.

V usage is TRBV29-1 and J usage is TRBJ2-1; 10 nucleotides agree with TRBD2. Trimming cost V 7 bases and J 3 bases; bases outside gene matches: 3. The CDR3 length is 13 residues. CDR1 and CDR2 from the germline V gene are SQVTM and ANQGSEA. The CDR3 nucleotides read TGCAGCGGACTAGCGGGTAACTACAATGAGCAGTTCTTC. Protein product: CSGLAGNYNEQFF.

V is TRBV7-9 and J is TRBJ1-5, with unresolved D. Trimming pared 5 bases from V and 9 bases from J, leaving 11 bases between. CDR3 length equals 12 residues. Germline V gives CDR1 SEHNR, CDR2 FQNEAQ (reference sequence). CDR3 region: CASSPQTAPQHF. The DNA for the CDR3 is TGTGCCAGCAGCCCGCAGACCGCGCCCCAGCATTTT. Based on the CDR3 plus reference TRBV7-9 and TRBJ1-5, the full variable domain is DTGVSQNPRHKITKRGQNVTFRCDPISEHNRLYWYRQTLGQGPEFLTYFQNEAQLEKSRLLSDRFSAERPKGSFSTLEIQRTEQGDSAMYLCASSPQTAPQHFGDGTRLSIL.